A selection of T cell receptor beta chains follows, all from one sample in a study of blood T cell repertoires in COVID-19. Using immunoSEQ multiplex PCR, the repertoire was profiled, and TCRdb retains in-frame clones only, with some absent. The sample yields about 64,000 clones, 88% seen once. The sequenced sample was peripheral blood. The receptors were sampled from a woman aged 60-70 years with COVID-19, enrolled during active disease. The CDR3 runs from the conserved cysteine through the conserved F or W. The D gene is left open where the match is weak. Clone sizes are given selectively: once, few, many, or a class where the clone is expanded.

j_gene,abundance,d_gene,v_gene,CDR3nt,CDR3aa
TRBJ1-5,-,-,TRBV28,TGTGCCAGCAGTTCTCTTGAGACAGTTAGCAATCAGCCCCAGCATTTT,CASSSLETVSNQPQHF
TRBJ1-2,-,TRBD1,TRBV19,TGTGCCAGTAGCCCGGGCCCGGGACAGGGGATCTTTGGCTATGGCTACACCTTC,CASSPGPGQGIFGYGYTF
TRBJ2-3,-,-,TRBV5-1,TGCGCCAGCAGCGAGAACGGAGATACGCAGTATTTT,CASSENGDTQYF
TRBJ2-3,once,TRBD2,TRBV19,TGTGCCAGTAGTATCAGGACTAGCGGGGGGGCCCCTACGCAGTATTTT,CASSIRTSGGAPTQYF
TRBJ2-1,-,-,TRBV25-1,TGTGCCAGCAGCGAACAGGGTAGCTCCTACAATGAGCAGTTCTTC,CASSEQGSSYNEQFF
TRBJ1-1,few,TRBD1,TRBV10-3,TGTGCCATCACGGCCCTGGGACAGGGAGGTCGTGAAGCTTTCTTT,CAITALGQGGREAFF
TRBJ1-1,-,-,TRBV5-1,TGCGCCAGCAGCTTGGAGGTGGGGAGGAACACTGAAGCTTTCTTT,CASSLEVGRNTEAFF
TRBJ1-4,-,TRBD1,TRBV12-3/TRBV12-4,TGTGCCAGCAGACAGGGGGGAGAAAAACTGTTTTTT,CASRQGGEKLFF
TRBJ1-2,-,-,TRBV4-1,TGCGCCAGCAGCCAAGAGCCCGTGCCGGACTATGGCTACACCTTC,CASSQEPVPDYGYTF
TRBJ1-1,-,TRBD1,TRBV6-5,TGTGCCAGCAGTTACCAACGGGACAGTTCCACTGAAGCTTTCTTT,CASSYQRDSSTEAFF